Below are 9 T cell receptor beta chains sequenced from a single sample in a study of T-cell reconstitution after alpha-beta-depleted transplantation in children. Unique molecular identifiers were incorporated into the prepared TCRbeta library. TCRdb re-called the PCR reads through MiXCR, storing one row per CDR3 protein. The sample holds some 450,000 distinct CDR3 sequences; around two fifths are singletons and the top ten take approximately 30%. The input for sequencing was PBMCs, taken before TCRalphabeta/CD19-depleted stem cell transplant. The receptors originated from a girl under 10 years old with aplastic anemia, due to receive a stem cell transplant.

The J gene is TRBJ2-1, the V gene TRBV11-2; TRBD2 aligns across 15 bases. Germline CDR1 is SGHAT and CDR2 is FQNNGV. V gave up 5 bases and J gave up 0 bases; unmatched junction bases: 8. The CDR3 has 19 residues. The CDR3 reads CASSPPGLAGGSSYNEQFF. The CDR3 DNA reads as TGTGCCAGCAGCCCACCCGGACTAGCGGGGGGGAGCTCCTACAATGAGCAGTTCTTC. Variable domain in full (rest from reference TRBV11-2 and TRBJ2-1): EAGVAQSPRYKIIEKRQSVAFWCNPISGHATLYWYQQILGQGPKLLIQFQNNGVVDDSQLPKDRFSAERLKGVDSTLKIQPAKLEDSAVYLCASSPPGLAGGSSYNEQFFGPGTRLTVL.

This chain connects TRBV4-1 to TRBJ2-5; 11 nucleotides match TRBD2. Germline V gene sequence: CDR1 MGHRA, CDR2 YSYEKL. The V segment lost 1 base and the J segment 1 base; nucleotides outside the gene matches: 11. This CDR3 contains 19 residues. The CDR3 nucleotides read TGCGCCAGCAGCCAAGGGGGCACTAGCGGGAGATCCCGCCAAGAGACCCAGTACTTC. Its protein product is CASSQGGTSGRSRQETQYF.

J is TRBJ2-2 and V is TRBV5-1, with D perhaps matching TRBD1 (6 bases). The CDR3 has 15 amino acids. V shed 3 bases and J shed 1 base, with 10 bases lying between them. Germline values: CDR1 SGHRS, CDR2 YFSETQ. The CDR3 here is CASSSRTENTGELFF. CDR3 nucleotide sequence: TGCGCCAGCAGCTCACGGACAGAGAACACCGGGGAGCTGTTTTTT.

J is TRBJ1-5 and V is TRBV9; D is ambiguous. Between the trimmed V and J ends, which lost 0 bases and 9 bases, there was a span of 13 bases. Germline-derived CDR1 and CDR2 are SGDLS and YYNGEE. The CDR3 runs 14 residues. This CDR3 is CASSVDEGSAPQHF. The CDR3 DNA follows: TGTGCCAGCAGCGTAGATGAGGGTTCCGCGCCCCAGCATTTT.

This clonotype appeared a few times. The CDR3 nucleotides read TGTGCCATCAGTGAGTCTACTAGCGGGAGAGACAATGAGCAGTTCTTC. Protein product: CAISESTSGRDNEQFF. The rearrangement links TRBV10-3 to TRBJ2-1; 11 bases fit TRBD2. Germline V gene data show CDR1 as ENHRY and CDR2 as SYGVKD. The CDR3 is 16 residues long. The junction had 3 bases not matched to a gene; V was cut back by 0 bases and J by 5 bases.

This chain uses TRBV12-3 or TRBV12-4 with TRBJ2-7; 8 bases are a match to TRBD1. CDR3 size: 15 residues. V gave up 4 bases and J gave up 3 bases; unmatched junction bases: 8. The CDR3 loop is CASSSRQGSGYEQYF. The DNA for the CDR3 is TGTGCCAGCAGTTCCCGACAGGGGTCCGGCTACGAGCAGTACTTC.

This clonotype was observed at least ten times. The chain couples TRBV29-1 to TRBJ2-7; 7 bases agree with TRBD1. The CDR3 is made up of 12 amino acids. Germline CDR1 and CDR2: SQVTM and ANQGSEA. V was pared by 7 bases and J by 2 bases, with 5 bases of the junction left unmatched. CDR3 nucleotides: TGCAGCGCGGTACAGGGGCCCTACGAGCAGTACTTC. Encoded protein: CSAVQGPYEQYF.

The V and J genes are TRBV15 and TRBJ2-3; TRBD2 matches at 13 bases. This CDR3 is built from 15 residues. V gave up 8 bases and J gave up 5 bases; unmatched junction bases: 7. Germline values: CDR1 LNHNV, CDR2 YYDKDF (reference sequence). DNA for the CDR3: TGTGCCACCCAACTAGCGGGAGGGCCACGAGATACGCAGTATTTT. Translating gives CATQLAGGPRDTQYF.

The rearrangement uses TRBV10-3 and TRBJ2-5; tentatively, D is TRBD1 or TRBD2 (5 bases each). The V gene lost 10 bases and the J gene lost 1 base, with 7 bases spanning the gap. Germline CDR1 ENHRY, CDR2 SYGVKD. CDR3 size: 11 residues. In DNA form, the CDR3 reads TGTGCCACCGGGGCCCAAGAGACCCAGTACTTC. Residues: CATGAQETQYF.